This T cell receptor beta chain is drawn from a study of T cells in Graves' hyperthyroidism and ophthalmopathy. After removal of 4 bases from V and 9 bases from J, the junction contained 7 bases not matched to a gene. Germline lookup yields CDR1 SGHRS and CDR2 YFSETQ. This CDR3 is 15 amino acids long. To note about this clonotype: Its antigen is unidentified.

Amplification of TCR beta CDR3 regions was performed using RNA transcripts as template. During a first-round RT-PCR of the TCR CDR3, the HTBI primer set was used. Using its own MiXCR run on the multiplex PCR reads, TCRdb lists one record per CDR3 protein. Among about 370,000 distinct CDR3 sequences, 13% to 15% were seen once, and the ten largest hold approximately 19%. Overall study findings and caveats: Most thyroid clonotypes expanded above 0.001 were also detected in blood.

The study excluded patients with uncontrolled infection, other autoimmune disease, pregnancy or lactation. PBMCs were obtained from approximately 9.2 ml fresh peripheral blood. The clonotype comes from a woman aged 60-75 years with Graves' ophthalmopathy. V and J are TRBV5-1 and TRBJ1-4; TRBD1 agrees at 12 bases. The sequencing sample was made of blood. The CDR3 sequence is CASSPIGTGGKKLFF. CDR3 DNA: TGCGCCAGCAGCCCCATCGGGACAGGGGGCAAAAAACTGTTTTTT.